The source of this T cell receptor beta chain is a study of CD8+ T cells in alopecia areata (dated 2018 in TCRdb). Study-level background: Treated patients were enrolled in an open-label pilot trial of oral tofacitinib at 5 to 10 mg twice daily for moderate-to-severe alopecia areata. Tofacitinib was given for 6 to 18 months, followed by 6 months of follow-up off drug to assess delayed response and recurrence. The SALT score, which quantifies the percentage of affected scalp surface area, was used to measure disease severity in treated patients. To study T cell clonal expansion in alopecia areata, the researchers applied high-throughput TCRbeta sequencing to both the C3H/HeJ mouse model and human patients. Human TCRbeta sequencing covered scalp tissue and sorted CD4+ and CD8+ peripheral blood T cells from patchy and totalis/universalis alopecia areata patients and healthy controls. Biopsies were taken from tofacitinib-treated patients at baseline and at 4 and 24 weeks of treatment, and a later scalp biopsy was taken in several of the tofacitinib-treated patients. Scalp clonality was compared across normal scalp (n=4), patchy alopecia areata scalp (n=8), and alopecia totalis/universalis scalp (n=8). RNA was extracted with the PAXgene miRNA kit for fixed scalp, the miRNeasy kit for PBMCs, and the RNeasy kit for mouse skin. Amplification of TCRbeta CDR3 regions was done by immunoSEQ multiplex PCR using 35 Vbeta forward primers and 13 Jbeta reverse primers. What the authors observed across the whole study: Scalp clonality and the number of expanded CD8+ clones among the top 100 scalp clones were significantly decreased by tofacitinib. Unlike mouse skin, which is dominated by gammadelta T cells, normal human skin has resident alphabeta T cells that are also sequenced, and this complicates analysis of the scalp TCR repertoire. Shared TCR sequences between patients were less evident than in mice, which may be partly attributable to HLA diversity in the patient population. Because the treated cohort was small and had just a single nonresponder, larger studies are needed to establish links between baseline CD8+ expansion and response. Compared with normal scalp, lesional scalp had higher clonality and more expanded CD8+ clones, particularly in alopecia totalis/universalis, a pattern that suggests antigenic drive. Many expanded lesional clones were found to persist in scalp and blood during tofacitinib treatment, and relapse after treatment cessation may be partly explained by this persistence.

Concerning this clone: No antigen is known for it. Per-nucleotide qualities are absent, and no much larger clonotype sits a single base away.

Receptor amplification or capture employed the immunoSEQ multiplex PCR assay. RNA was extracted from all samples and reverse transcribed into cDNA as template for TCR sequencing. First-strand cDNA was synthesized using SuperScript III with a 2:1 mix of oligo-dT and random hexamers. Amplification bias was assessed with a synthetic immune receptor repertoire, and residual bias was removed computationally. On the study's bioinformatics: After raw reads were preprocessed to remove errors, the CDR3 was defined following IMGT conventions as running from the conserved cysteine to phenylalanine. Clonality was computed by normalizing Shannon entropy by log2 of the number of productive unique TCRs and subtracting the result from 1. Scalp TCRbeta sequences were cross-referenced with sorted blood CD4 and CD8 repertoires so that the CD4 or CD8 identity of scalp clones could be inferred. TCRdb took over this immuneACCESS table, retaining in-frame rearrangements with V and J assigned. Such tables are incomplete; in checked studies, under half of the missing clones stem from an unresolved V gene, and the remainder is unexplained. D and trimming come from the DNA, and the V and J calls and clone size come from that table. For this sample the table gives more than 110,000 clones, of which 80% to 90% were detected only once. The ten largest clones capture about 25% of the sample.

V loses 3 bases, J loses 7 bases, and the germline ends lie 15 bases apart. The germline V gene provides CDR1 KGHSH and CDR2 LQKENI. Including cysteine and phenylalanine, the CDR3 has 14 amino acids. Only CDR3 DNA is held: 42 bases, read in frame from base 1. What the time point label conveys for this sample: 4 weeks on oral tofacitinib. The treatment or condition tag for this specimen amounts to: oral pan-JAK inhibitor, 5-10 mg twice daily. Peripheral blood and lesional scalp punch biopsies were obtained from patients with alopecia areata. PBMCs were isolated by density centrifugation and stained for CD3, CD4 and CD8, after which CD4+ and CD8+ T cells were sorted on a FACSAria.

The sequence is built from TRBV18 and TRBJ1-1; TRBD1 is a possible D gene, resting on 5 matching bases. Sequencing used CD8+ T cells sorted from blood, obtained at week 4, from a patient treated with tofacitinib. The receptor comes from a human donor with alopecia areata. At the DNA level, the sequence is TGTGCCAGCTCACCTGAACCACAGGCACGTGAAGCTTTCTTT. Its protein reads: CASSPEPQAREAFF.